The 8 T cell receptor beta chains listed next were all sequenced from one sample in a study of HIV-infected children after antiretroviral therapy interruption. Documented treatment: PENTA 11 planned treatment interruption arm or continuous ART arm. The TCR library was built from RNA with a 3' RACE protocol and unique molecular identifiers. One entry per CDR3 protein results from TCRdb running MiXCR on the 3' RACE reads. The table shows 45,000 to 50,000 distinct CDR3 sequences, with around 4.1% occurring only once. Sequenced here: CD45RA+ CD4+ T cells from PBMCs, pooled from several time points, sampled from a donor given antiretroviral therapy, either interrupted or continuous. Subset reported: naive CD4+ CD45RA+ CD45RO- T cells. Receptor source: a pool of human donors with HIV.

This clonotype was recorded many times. The CDR3 is CASSWGFPRGWNTEAFF. The DNA for the CDR3 is TGTGCCAGCAGTTGGGGGTTCCCTCGCGGGTGGAACACTGAAGCTTTCTTT. The chain links TRBV12-3 or TRBV12-4 to TRBJ1-1, with D possibly TRBD1 on 5 matching bases. V was trimmed by 4 bases and J by 1 base, leaving 19 bases between them. The CDR3 sequence is 17 residues long.

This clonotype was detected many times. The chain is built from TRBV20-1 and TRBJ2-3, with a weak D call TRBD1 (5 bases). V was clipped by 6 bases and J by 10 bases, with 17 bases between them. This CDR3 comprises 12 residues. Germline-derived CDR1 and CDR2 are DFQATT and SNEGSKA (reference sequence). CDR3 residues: CSASRTEQAQYF. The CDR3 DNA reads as TGCAGTGCAAGCCGAACCGAACAGGCGCAGTATTTT.

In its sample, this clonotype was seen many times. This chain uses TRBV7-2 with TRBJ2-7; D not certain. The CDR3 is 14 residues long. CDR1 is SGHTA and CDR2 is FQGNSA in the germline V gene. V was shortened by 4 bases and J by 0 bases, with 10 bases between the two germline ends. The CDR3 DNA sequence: TGTGCCAGCAGCTCCCCCCCCGCCTCCTACGAGCAGTACTTC. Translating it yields CASSSPPASYEQYF.

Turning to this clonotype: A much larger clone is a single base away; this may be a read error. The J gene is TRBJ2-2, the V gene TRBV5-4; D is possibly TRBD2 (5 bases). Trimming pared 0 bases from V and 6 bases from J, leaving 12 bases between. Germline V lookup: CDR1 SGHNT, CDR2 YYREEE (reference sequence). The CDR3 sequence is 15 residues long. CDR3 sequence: CASSLGTGPAGELFF. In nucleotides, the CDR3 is TGTGCCAGCAGCTTGGGGACTGGCCCCGCCGGGGAGCTGTTTTTT.

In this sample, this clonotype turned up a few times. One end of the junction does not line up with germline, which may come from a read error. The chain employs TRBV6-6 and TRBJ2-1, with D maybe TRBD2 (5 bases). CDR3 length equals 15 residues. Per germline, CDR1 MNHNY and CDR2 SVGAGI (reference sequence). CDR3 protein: CASSHDWENYAEQFF. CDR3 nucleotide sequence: TGTGCTAGCAGTCACGACTGGGAGAACTATGCTGAGCAGTTCTTC.

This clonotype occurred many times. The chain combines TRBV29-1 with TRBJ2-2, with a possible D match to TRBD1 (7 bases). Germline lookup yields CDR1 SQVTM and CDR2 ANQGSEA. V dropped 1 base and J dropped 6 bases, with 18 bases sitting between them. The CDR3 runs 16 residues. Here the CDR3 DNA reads TGCAGCGTTGAAGCCCAGGGGGGTGGTGGGGCCGGGGAGCTGTTTTTT. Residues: CSVEAQGGGGAGELFF.

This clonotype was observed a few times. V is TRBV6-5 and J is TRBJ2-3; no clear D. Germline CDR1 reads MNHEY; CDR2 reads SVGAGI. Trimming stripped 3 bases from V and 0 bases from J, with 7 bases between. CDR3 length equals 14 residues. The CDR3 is CASSYRISTDTQYF. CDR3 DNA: TGTGCCAGCAGTTATCGAATCAGCACAGATACGCAGTATTTT.

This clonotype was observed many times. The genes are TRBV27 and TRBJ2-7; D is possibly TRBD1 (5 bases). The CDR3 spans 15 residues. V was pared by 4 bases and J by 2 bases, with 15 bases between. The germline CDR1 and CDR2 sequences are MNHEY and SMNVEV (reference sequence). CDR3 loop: CASSSLGAGTYEQYF. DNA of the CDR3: TGTGCCAGCAGTTCTCTAGGGGCAGGGACCTACGAGCAGTACTTC.